This T cell receptor (beta chain) was recovered during a study of cytomegalovirus exposure and HLA in healthy donors. Study at large: Early released data had 80 million or so unique TCRs, all coming from HLA-typed donors. Study results and caveats: An analysis that was carried out later associated some 17,000 TCR beta sequences with HLA alleles at 0.05 false discovery rate. Earlier analysis found most TCR beta V segments productive about 87% or about 30% of the time. The authors later found most CMV-associated TCR beta chains appeared HLA-restricted.

A multiplex PCR was run with 60 Vbeta primers and 13 Jbeta primers. Sequenced by immunoSEQ multiplex PCR; TCRdb stores in-frame clones only, minus some. The sample holds approximately 160,000 clones, roughly 80% seen once. CDR1 is SNHLY, CDR2 FYNNEI, per germline. The CDR3 is made up of 12 amino acids. This clone came up once. The antigen is unknown. This receptor was taken from a man aged 45-65 years in good health and CMV-seropositive. Material: PBMCs. This chain connects TRBV2 to TRBJ2-5; D is perhaps TRBD1 (5 bases). The J call may not be correct, given that the DNA end is closer to TRBJ2-7. CDR3 loop: CASRDTTYEQYF. The CDR3 bases are TGTGCCAGCAGGGACACCACCTACGAGCAGTACTTC.